The 20 T cell receptor beta chains in this list originate from one sample, sequenced in a study of CD8 T cells in ankylosing spondylitis. For these receptors, no antigen is known. MiXCR, run by TCRdb on the 5' RACE reads, gives a single entry per CDR3 protein. The table lists tens of thousands of distinct CDR3 sequences, around 8.3% of them singletons. Notes on the study in general: Ankylosing spondylitis blood appeared to carry a characteristic TCR beta motif of roughly eight highly homologous variants.

The sequencing input was blood, either unsorted or a sorted T cell fraction (not recorded which). Receptors were obtained from a male donor with ankylosing spondylitis.

This clonotype was observed many times. The chain employs TRBV12-3 or TRBV12-4 and TRBJ2-7; no clear D. The CDR3 extends over 13 amino acids. Trimming took 3 bases from V and 2 from J, leaving 8 bases between them. This chain's CDR3 is CASSFGIPYEQYV. The CDR3 DNA reads TGTGCCAGCAGTTTCGGAATCCCCTACGAGCAGTACGTC.

This clonotype was counted a single time. Since a much larger clone is just one base distant, this may be a read error. The chain has TRBV11-3 and TRBJ2-1, with D hard to call. Germline-derived CDR1 and CDR2 are SGHNT and YENEEA. The CDR3 sequence is 14 residues long. In DNA, the CDR3 is TGTGCCAGCAGGGCGCGTGGGTCCTACAATGGGCAGTTCTTC. It encodes CASRARGSYNGQFF. The full variable domain, rest sourced from reference TRBV11-3 and TRBJ2-1, is EAGVVQSPRYKIIEKKQPVAFWCNPISGHNTLYWYLQNLGQGPELLIRYENEEAVDDSQLPKDRFSAERLKGVDSTLKIQPAELGDSAVYLCASRARGSYNGQFFGPGTRLTVL.

This clonotype was counted many times. A read error may produce the germline difference seen at one junction end. The rearrangement joins TRBV20-1 to TRBJ2-1, with TRBD1 as a possible D gene (6 bases). The CDR3 runs to 13 residues. Per germline, CDR1 DFQATT and CDR2 SNEGSKA (reference sequence). The CDR3 region is CSPRWDIYNEQFF. CDR3 DNA: TGCAGTCCTAGATGGGACATTTACAATGAGCAGTTCTTC.

This clonotype was recorded at least ten times. The chain recombines TRBV27 with TRBJ1-1; 9 nucleotides line up with TRBD1. The CDR3 is 17 amino acids. The ends lost 5 bases at V and 0 bases at J; junction bases unmatched: 10. Germline V gives CDR1 MNHEY, CDR2 SMNVEV (reference sequence). CDR3 coding DNA: TGTGCCAGCAGTCCCAGACAGGGGGACCTCATGAACACTGAAGCTTTCTTT. Its translation: CASSPRQGDLMNTEAFF.

The J gene is TRBJ1-4, the V gene TRBV4-1, with D tentatively TRBD1 (6 bases). Per the germline V gene, CDR1 is MGHRA and CDR2 is YSYEKL. V was pared by 1 base and J by 3 bases, with 9 bases between. There are 15 residues in the CDR3. CDR3 sequence reads: CASSQGPGANEKLFF. The CDR3 DNA is TGCGCCAGCAGCCAAGGGCCAGGGGCTAATGAAAAACTGTTTTTT.

The V gene is TRBV6-2 or TRBV6-3, the J gene TRBJ2-3, with a possible D match to TRBD2 (6 bases). V was pared by 0 bases and J by 0 bases, with 10 bases between. CDR1 and CDR2 (germline): MNHEY, SVGEGT. The CDR3 is 16 residues long. The CDR3 DNA follows: TGTGCCAGCAGTTACTCGCGCGGGGCTAGCACAGATACGCAGTATTTT. The encoded protein is CASSYSRGASTDTQYF.

Points on this clonotype: Its ends do not fully match the called genes, so a read error is possible. The rearrangement uses TRBV12-5 and TRBJ2-1; D is ambiguous. Germline assignment: CDR1 LGHNT and CDR2 FRNRAP. This CDR3 is 12 amino acids long. CDR3 DNA: TGTGCTAGCGGTTGGTTGTACAATGAGCAGTTCTTC. Its translation is CASGWLYNEQFF.

In this sample, this clonotype turned up many times. This sequence joins TRBV3-1 and TRBJ2-1, with 12 bases lining up with TRBD2. The CDR3 has 18 residues. Germline CDR1 and CDR2: LGHDT and YNNKEL (reference sequence). Germline trimming cut 3 bases from V and 0 bases from J; bases unmatched to any gene: 6. CDR3 bases: TGTGCCAGCAGCCACGGACTAGCGGGATTGAGCTCCTACAATGAGCAGTTCTTC. Protein product: CASSHGLAGLSSYNEQFF.

The rearrangement links TRBV20-1 to TRBJ1-1, with TRBD1 matching 8 bases. Germline CDR1 reads DFQATT; CDR2 reads SNEGSKA (reference sequence). The trim removed 7 bases at V and 5 bases at J, leaving 9 bases unmatched. This CDR3 contains 13 residues. The CDR3: CSGRTGWETEAFF. The CDR3 DNA reads TGCAGTGGTCGGACAGGGTGGGAAACTGAAGCTTTCTTT.

This clonotype was seen ten or more times. The chain uses TRBV7-9 and TRBJ2-2; no reliable D call. The CDR3 has 16 residues. Trimming shortened V by 5 bases and J by 4 bases, and 17 bases separated the two germline ends. Germline-derived CDR1 and CDR2 are SEHNR and FQNEAQ (reference sequence). Here the CDR3 reads CASSEWSHTRTGELFF. The CDR3 region has the DNA TGTGCCAGCAGCGAATGGTCCCACACCCGCACCGGGGAGCTGTTTTTT.

This clonotype was detected ten times or more. V is TRBV7-6 and J is TRBJ1-1; 9 bases are a match to TRBD1. V was pared by 5 bases and J by 5 bases, with 3 bases of the junction left unmatched. CDR3 length: 13 amino acids. The germline CDR1 and CDR2 sequences are SGHVS and FNYEAQ. This CDR3 reads CASSADRGTEAFF. CDR3 nucleotides: TGTGCCAGCAGCGCCGACAGGGGGACTGAAGCTTTCTTT.

This clonotype was seen once. DNA for the CDR3: TGTGCCAGCAGCCAAGACCGGACAAGTATGTACACTGAAGCTTTCTTT. Translation: CASSQDRTSMYTEAFF. The chain recombines TRBV4-2 with TRBJ1-1, with D perhaps matching TRBD1 (5 bases). V gave up 0 bases and J gave up 3 bases, with 14 bases separating them. The CDR3 runs 16 residues. Per germline, CDR1 LGHNA and CDR2 YNFKEQ.

This clonotype rates as medium-sized. The CDR3 DNA follows: TGTGCCAGCAGCGCCCGGACAGGACTTGAAGGGGAGCTGTTTTTT. Its translation is CASSARTGLEGELFF. This sequence joins TRBV3-1 and TRBJ2-2; 7 bases fit TRBD1. This CDR3 has 15 amino acids. V shed 5 bases and J 8 bases; nucleotides not matched to a gene: 11. Germline lookup yields CDR1 LGHDT and CDR2 YNNKEL (reference sequence).

The rearrangement uses TRBV24-1 and TRBJ2-5, with D possibly called TRBD1 or TRBD2 (5 bases each). The V and J ends lost 3 bases and 8 bases respectively, with 12 bases between them. The CDR3 extends over 13 amino acids. Per the germline V gene, CDR1 is KGHDR and CDR2 is SFDVKD. CDR3 residues: CATSDLGTDTQYF. Written as DNA, the CDR3 is TGTGCCACCAGTGATCTCGGGACGGATACCCAGTACTTC.

The rearrangement links TRBV20-1 to TRBJ2-1; the match to TRBD2 covers 8 bases. With 0 bases clipped from V and 6 bases from J, the junction kept 10 bases outside the gene matches. CDR1 is DFQATT, CDR2 SNEGSKA, per germline (reference sequence). The CDR3 is 16 residues long. The CDR3 DNA is TGCAGTGCTAGAGATGCCGGACTAGCATTGGTCAATGAGCAGTTCTTC. Encoded protein: CSARDAGLALVNEQFF.

This clonotype occurred many times. This chain uses TRBV27 with TRBJ1-5, with D maybe TRBD1 (5 bases). Germline V gene lookup returns CDR1 MNHEY and CDR2 SMNVEV (reference sequence). The germline V and J ends were trimmed by 3 bases and 0 bases, with 6 bases remaining between them. The CDR3 consists of 14 residues. The CDR3 here is CASSFQGSNQPQHF. The CDR3, as DNA: TGTGCCAGCAGTTTTCAGGGTAGCAATCAGCCCCAGCATTTT.

The CDR3 spells CASSANRDDSYEQYF. The CDR3 DNA sequence: TGCGCCAGCAGCGCAAACCGGGACGACTCCTACGAGCAGTACTTC. The rearrangement links TRBV4-1 to TRBJ2-7; the D gene could be TRBD1 or TRBD2 (5 bases each). Germline V CDR1 and CDR2: MGHRA, YSYEKL. With 5 bases removed from V and 0 bases from J, the gap between germline ends came to 14 bases. This CDR3 has 15 residues.

The V and J genes are TRBV27 and TRBJ2-2; TRBD2 might be the D (6 bases). Per germline, CDR1 MNHEY and CDR2 SMNVEV (reference sequence). The V end was cut by 5 bases, the J end by 8 bases, with 15 bases between. CDR3 length: 14 amino acids. The CDR3 sequence is CASSPTSLGGELFF. In DNA, the CDR3 is TGTGCCAGCAGTCCAACTAGCTTGGGGGGGGAGCTGTTTTTT.

This clonotype was counted a few times. The rearrangement links TRBV3-1 to TRBJ2-2; 12 bases are a match to TRBD2. V trimming: 4 bases; J trimming: 6 bases; junction bases outside the gene matches: 18. CDR1 and CDR2 (germline): LGHDT, YNNKEL (reference sequence). This CDR3 region has 20 residues. The CDR3 bases are TGTGCCAGCAGCCCAGGATTAGGTGTTCTAGCGGGAGGGCCCCCCGGGGAGCTGTTTTTT. Translated, it gives CASSPGLGVLAGGPPGELFF. The full variable domain, completed using reference TRBV3-1 and TRBJ2-2, is DTAVSQTPKYLVTQMGNDKSIKCEQNLGHDTMYWYKQDSKKFLKIMFSYNNKELIINETVPNRFSPKSPDKAHLNLHINSLELGDSAVYFCASSPGLGVLAGGPPGELFFGEGSRLTVL.

This clonotype was detected many times. The chain joins TRBV14 to TRBJ1-1, with TRBD1 identical over 9 bases. With 0 bases clipped from V and 1 base from J, the junction kept 6 bases outside the gene matches. The V gene's germline CDR1 is SGHDN and CDR2 FVKESK. This CDR3 has 17 residues. For the CDR3, the DNA is TGTGCCAGCAGCCAAGAAAGTTGGACAGGGGCGAACACTGAAGCTTTCTTT. Amino acid sequence: CASSQESWTGANTEAFF.